This T cell receptor (beta chain) was recorded in a study of blood T cell repertoires in COVID-19. Study as a whole: The samples span acute and convalescent COVID-19 from the United States, Italy and Spain. Sources were T cells, B-cell-depleted T cells, or PBMCs; the material itself was cDNA or gDNA.

This CDR3 comprises 12 residues. Trimming removed 2 bases at V and 9 bases at J, with 8 bases between. Germline CDR1 reads MDHEN; CDR2 reads SYDVKM. The authors' processing: Amplified reference gene primers provided the basis for estimating nucleated cell counts. Using immunoSEQ multiplex PCR, the repertoire was profiled, and TCRdb retains in-frame clones only, with some absent. The V and J calls and clone size are taken from that table; D and trimming were inferred from the DNA. The sample carries 50,000 to 55,000 clones, more than 80% recorded once. The chain couples TRBV28 to TRBJ2-1, with TRBD2 as a possible D gene (6 bases). The clonotype comes from a man in his 60s with acute or convalescent COVID-19. What was sequenced was peripheral blood. Written as DNA, the CDR3 is TGTGCCAGCAGTTTAACGGAGGGTGAGCAGTTCTTC. Protein: CASSLTEGEQFF.